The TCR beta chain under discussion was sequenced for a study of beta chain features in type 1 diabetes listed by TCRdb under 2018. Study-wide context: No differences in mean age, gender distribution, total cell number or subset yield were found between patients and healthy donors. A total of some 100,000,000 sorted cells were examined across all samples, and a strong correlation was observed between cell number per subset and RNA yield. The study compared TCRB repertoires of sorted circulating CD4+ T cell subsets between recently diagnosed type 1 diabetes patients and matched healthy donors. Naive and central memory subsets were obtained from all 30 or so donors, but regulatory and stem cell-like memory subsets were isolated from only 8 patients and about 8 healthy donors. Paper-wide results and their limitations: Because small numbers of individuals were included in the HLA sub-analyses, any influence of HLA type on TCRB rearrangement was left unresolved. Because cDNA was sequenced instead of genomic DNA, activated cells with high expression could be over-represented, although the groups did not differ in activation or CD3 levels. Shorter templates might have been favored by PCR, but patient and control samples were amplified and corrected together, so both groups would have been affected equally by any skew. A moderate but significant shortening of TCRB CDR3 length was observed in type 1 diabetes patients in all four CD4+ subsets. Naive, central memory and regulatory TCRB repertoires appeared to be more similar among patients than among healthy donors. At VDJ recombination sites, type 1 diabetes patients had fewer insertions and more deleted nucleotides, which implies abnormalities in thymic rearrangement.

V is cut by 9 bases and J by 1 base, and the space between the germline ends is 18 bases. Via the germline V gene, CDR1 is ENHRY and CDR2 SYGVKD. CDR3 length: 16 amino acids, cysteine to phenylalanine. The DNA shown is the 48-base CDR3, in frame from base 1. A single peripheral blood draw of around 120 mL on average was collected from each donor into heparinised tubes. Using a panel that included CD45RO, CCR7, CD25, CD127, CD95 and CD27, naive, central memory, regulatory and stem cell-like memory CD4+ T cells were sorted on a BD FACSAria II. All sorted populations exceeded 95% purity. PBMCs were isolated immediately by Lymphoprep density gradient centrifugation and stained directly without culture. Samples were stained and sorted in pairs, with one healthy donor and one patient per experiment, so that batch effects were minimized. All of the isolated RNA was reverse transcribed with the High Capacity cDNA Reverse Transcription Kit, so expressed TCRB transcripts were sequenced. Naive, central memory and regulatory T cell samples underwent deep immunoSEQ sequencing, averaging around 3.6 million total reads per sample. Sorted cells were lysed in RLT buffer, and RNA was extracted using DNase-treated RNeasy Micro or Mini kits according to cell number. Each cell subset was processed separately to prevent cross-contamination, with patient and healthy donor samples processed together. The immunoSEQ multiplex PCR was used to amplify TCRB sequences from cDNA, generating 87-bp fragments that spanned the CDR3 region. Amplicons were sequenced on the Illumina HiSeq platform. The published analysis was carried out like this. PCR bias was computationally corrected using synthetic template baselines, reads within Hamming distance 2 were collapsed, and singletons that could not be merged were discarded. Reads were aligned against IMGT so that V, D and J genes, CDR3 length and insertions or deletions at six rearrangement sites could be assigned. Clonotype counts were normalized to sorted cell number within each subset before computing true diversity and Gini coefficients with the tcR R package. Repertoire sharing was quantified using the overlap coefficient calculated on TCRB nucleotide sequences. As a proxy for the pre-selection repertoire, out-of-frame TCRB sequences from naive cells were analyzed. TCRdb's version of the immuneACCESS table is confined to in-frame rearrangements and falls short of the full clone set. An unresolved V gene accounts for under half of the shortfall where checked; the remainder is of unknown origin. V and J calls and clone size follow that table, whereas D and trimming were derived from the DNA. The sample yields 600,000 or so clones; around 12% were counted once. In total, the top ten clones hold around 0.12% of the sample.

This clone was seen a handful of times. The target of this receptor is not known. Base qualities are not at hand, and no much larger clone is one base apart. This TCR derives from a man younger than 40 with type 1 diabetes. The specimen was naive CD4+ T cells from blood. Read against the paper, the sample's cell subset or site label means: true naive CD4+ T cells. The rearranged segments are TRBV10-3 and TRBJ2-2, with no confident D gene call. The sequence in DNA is TGTGCCATACTAATGGGGTATGGGGAGAACACCGGGGAGCTGTTTTTT. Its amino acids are CAILMGYGENTGELFF.